This T cell receptor (beta chain) was captured by sequencing in a study of T cells in Graves' hyperthyroidism and ophthalmopathy. This clonotype was seen ten or more times. In germline, CDR1 is SNHLY, CDR2 FYNNEI. CDR3 size: 13 residues. V was trimmed by 5 bases and J by 3 bases, leaving 8 bases between them. From RNA transcripts, TCR beta CDR3 regions were amplified. TCR CDR3 regions were first amplified by RT-PCR with HTBI primers. One entry per CDR3 protein, called by TCRdb with MiXCR from the multiplex PCR reads. The sample gives hundreds of thousands of distinct CDR3 sequences, 12% to 15% of which show up once; about a tenth is in the top ten.

The clonotype was recovered from a woman under 30 with Graves' hyperthyroidism. The gene calls are TRBV2 and TRBJ1-5; D is possibly TRBD1 (6 bases). The sample taken for sequencing was blood. The CDR3 DNA sequence: TGTGCCAGCAGTACAGGGACCAATCAGCCCCAGCATTTT. Translating gives CASSTGTNQPQHF. Full variable domain (missing parts from reference TRBV2 and TRBJ1-5): EPEVTQTPSHQVTQMGQEVILRCVPISNHLYFYWYRQILGQKVEFLVSFYNNEISEKSEIFDDQFSVERPDGSNFTLKIRSTKLEDSAMYFCASSTGTNQPQHFGDGTRLSIL.